These 22 T cell receptor beta chains share one sample of origin, sequenced in a study of blood T cell repertoires in COVID-19. TCRdb's copy holds only in-frame clones and misses some; the assay was immunoSEQ multiplex PCR. The sample includes a few hundred thousand clones, approximately 83% seen only once; the top ten take 3% to 3.5%. Sequencing was done on a sample of peripheral blood. The source of these receptors is a woman in her twenties or thirties who had recovered from COVID-19.

The chain couples TRBV5-1 to TRBJ1-1; 7 bases are shared with TRBD1. Germline V gene data show CDR1 as SGHRS and CDR2 as YFSETQ. The CDR3 is 14 residues long. V lost 6 bases, J lost 1 base, and 6 bases stayed unmatched. CDR3 nucleotides: TGCGCCAGCAACGATAGGGGGCCGAACACTGAAGCTTTCTTT. The encoded protein is CASNDRGPNTEAFF.

The V and J genes are TRBV5-1 and TRBJ1-1, with 7 bases aligning to TRBD1. The J segment lost 3 bases and the V segment lost 0 bases, leaving 14 bases of the junction unmatched. CDR1 SGHRS and CDR2 YFSETQ come from the germline V gene. The CDR3 consists of 18 residues. The CDR3 DNA is TGCGCCAGCAGCTTGGTACACGGGAAGGACAGGTTGTACACTGAAGCTTTCTTT. It encodes CASSLVHGKDRLYTEAFF.

J is TRBJ1-3 and V is TRBV9; a weak D match, TRBD1 (5 bases). V was cut by 2 bases and J by 0 bases, with 15 bases left in between. Germline CDR1 and CDR2: SGDLS and YYNGEE. The CDR3 sequence is 17 residues long. The CDR3 coding sequence is TGTGCCAGCAGCGTGGGGGGACGGGAATCCTCTGGAAACACCATATATTTT. Translated: CASSVGGRESSGNTIYF.

As DNA, the CDR3 is TGTGCCACCAGCTCCGCGAGCGGGAGTACATTGGTCACCGGGGAGCTGTTTTTT. It translates to CATSSASGSTLVTGELFF. The chain couples TRBV15 to TRBJ2-2; TRBD2 aligns across 8 bases. Trimming cost V 5 bases and J 4 bases; bases outside gene matches: 15. CDR3 length: 18 amino acids. Germline V gives CDR1 LNHNV, CDR2 YYDKDF (reference sequence).

The chain is built from TRBV9 and TRBJ1-2; no reliable D call. The CDR3 is 13 amino acids. Germline-derived CDR1 and CDR2 are SGDLS and YYNGEE. V lost 7 bases and J lost 3, with 13 bases in between. CDR3 region: CASQEADHYGYTF. CDR3 DNA: TGTGCCAGCCAGGAGGCAGATCACTATGGCTACACCTTC.

CDR3 loop: CASRTGLYSYNEQFF. DNA for the CDR3: TGTGCCAGTCGGACAGGACTCTACTCCTACAATGAGCAGTTCTTC. V gene TRBV19 combines with J gene TRBJ2-1; 7 bases align to TRBD1. The CDR3 totals 15 residues. CDR1 LNHDA and CDR2 SQIVND come from the germline V gene (reference sequence). The ends lost 8 bases at V and 0 bases at J; junction bases unmatched: 7.

V gene TRBV5-6 combines with J gene TRBJ1-5, with TRBD1 identical over 11 bases. Looked up from germline, CDR1 is SGHDT and CDR2 is YYEEEE. The CDR3 runs to 15 residues. V lost 3 bases, J lost 2 bases, and 1 base stayed unmatched. CDR3 DNA sequence: TGTGCCAGCAGCTCGGGACAGGGGGGCAATCAGCCCCAGCATTTT. It encodes CASSSGQGGNQPQHF.

The genes are TRBV24-1 and TRBJ2-1, with 16 bases identical to TRBD2. V dropped 4 bases and J dropped 7; count of bases not matched to a gene: 9. CDR1 and CDR2 (germline): KGHDR, SFDVKD. The CDR3 consists of 18 residues. CDR3: CATSDPGLAGGPRNEQFF. The DNA for the CDR3 is TGTGCCACCAGTGACCCGGGACTAGCGGGAGGGCCTCGGAATGAGCAGTTCTTC.

The rearrangement joins TRBV6-5 to TRBJ1-5; tentatively, D is TRBD1 (5 bases). The CDR3 consists of 16 residues. The germline CDR1 and CDR2 sequences are MNHEY and SVGAGI. Trimming removed 2 bases at V and 4 bases at J, with 15 bases between. CDR3 in amino acids: CASSYHPPGKNQPQHF. The CDR3 DNA reads as TGTGCCAGCAGTTACCACCCCCCAGGGAAAAATCAGCCCCAGCATTTT.

This clone was detected only a few times. The chain recombines TRBV6-1 with TRBJ1-4, with TRBD1 identical over 8 bases. The V segment lost 6 bases and the J segment 8 bases; nucleotides outside the gene matches: 8. Looked up from germline, CDR1 is MNHNS and CDR2 is SASEGT. The CDR3 covers 14 residues. For the CDR3, the DNA is TGTGCCAGCAGGGTTGGACAGGGAGAGGAAAAACTGTTTTTT. It encodes CASRVGQGEEKLFF.

The rearrangement links TRBV7-2 to TRBJ1-1; 7 bases agree with TRBD1. V dropped 2 bases and J dropped 4; count of bases not matched to a gene: 4. This CDR3 is built from 14 residues. Germline V gene data show CDR1 as SGHTA and CDR2 as FQGNSA. CDR3 sequence: CASSLMQGGTEAFF. In DNA, the CDR3 is TGTGCCAGCAGCTTAATGCAGGGGGGCACTGAAGCTTTCTTT.

To note about this clone: Other DNA sequences in this sample translate to the same CDR3. The chain joins TRBV9 to TRBJ2-2, with D uncertain. The CDR3 runs to 12 residues. The V gene lost 3 bases and the J gene lost 8 bases, with 8 bases spanning the gap. CDR1 SGDLS and CDR2 YYNGEE come from the germline V gene. CDR3 bases: TGTGCCAGCAGCGCCGGTGCGGGGGAGCTGTTTTTT. It specifies CASSAGAGELFF.

The gene calls are TRBV5-8 and TRBJ2-7; the D gene is possibly TRBD1 (6 bases). The germline V gene encodes CDR1 SGHTS and CDR2 YDEGEE. V shed 6 bases and J shed 0 bases, with 19 bases lying between them. The CDR3 has 16 amino acids. CDR3 sequence reads: CASTETRTVSSYEQYF. CDR3 in DNA: TGTGCCAGCACCGAGACTCGGACAGTGAGCTCCTACGAGCAGTACTTC.

This rearrangement joins TRBV9 to TRBJ2-7; 10 bases map to TRBD2. V lost 0 bases and J lost 0; bases outside the gene matches: 3. From germline, CDR1 is SGDLS and CDR2 YYNGEE. This CDR3 has 16 residues. Here the CDR3 DNA reads TGTGCCAGCAGCGTAGAGGGACTAGCGAACTCCTACGAGCAGTACTTC. Translated, it gives CASSVEGLANSYEQYF.

This chain links TRBV4-1 with TRBJ1-1; 12 nucleotides agree with TRBD1. Trimming cost V 2 bases and J 5 bases; bases outside gene matches: 6. The germline gives CDR1 MGHRA, CDR2 YSYEKL. CDR3 length: 16 amino acids. CDR3 bases: TGCGCCAGCAGCCAATCGCGGGACAGGGGGCCAACTGAAGCTTTCTTT. Its translation: CASSQSRDRGPTEAFF.

A note on this clone: Other DNA sequences in this specimen translate into the identical CDR3. The rearrangement links TRBV6-5 to TRBJ2-3; D remains unclear. This CDR3 is built from 12 residues. The germline V and J ends were trimmed by 4 bases and 6 bases, with 8 bases remaining between them. In germline, CDR1 is MNHEY, CDR2 SVGAGI. The CDR3 region has the DNA TGTGCCAGCAGTTTACGAGGTGATACGCAGTATTTT. Translation: CASSLRGDTQYF.

The chain links TRBV5-1 to TRBJ1-4, with 8 bases matching TRBD1. CDR1 and CDR2 (germline): SGHRS, YFSETQ. This CDR3 is built from 17 residues. Trimming at V came to 0 bases and at J to 10 bases, leaving 14 bases not matched to a gene. The CDR3 DNA reads as TGCGCCAGCAGCTTGGCGGCGATTGGGCCAGGGGGCGGAAAACTGTTTTTT. It translates to CASSLAAIGPGGGKLFF.

V is TRBV30 and J is TRBJ1-1, with D unresolved. Germline assignment: CDR1 GTSNPN and CDR2 SVGIG (reference sequence). V lost 0 bases, J lost 3 bases, and 11 bases lay in between. The CDR3 runs to 14 residues. Written as DNA, the CDR3 is TGTGCCTGGAGTGTAGGCGGAGGTGACACTGAAGCTTTCTTT. Protein product: CAWSVGGGDTEAFF.

V is TRBV11-2 and J is TRBJ2-1, with D unresolved. Trimming stripped 6 bases from V and 5 bases from J, with 17 bases between. CDR1 SGHAT and CDR2 FQNNGV come from the germline V gene. CDR3 length: 15 amino acids. The CDR3, as DNA: TGTGCCAGCAGTACCCGGTTGCGGATACACAATGAGCAGTTCTTC. Translating it yields CASSTRLRIHNEQFF.

This chain uses TRBV24-1 with TRBJ2-1, with 10 bases that match TRBD2. J lost 4 bases, V lost 3 bases, and 2 bases had no gene match. Germline V gene sequence: CDR1 KGHDR, CDR2 SFDVKD. The CDR3 has 15 amino acids. As DNA, the CDR3 is TGTGCCACCAGTGATAAAGCGGGAGGGTACAATGAGCAGTTCTTC. Its protein product is CATSDKAGGYNEQFF.

This clone showed up just a few times. This chain connects TRBV7-9 to TRBJ2-7; D may be TRBD2 (5 bases). V dropped 5 bases and J dropped 5 bases, with 25 bases sitting between them. The CDR3 spans 17 residues. The germline V gene has CDR1 SEHNR and CDR2 FQNEAQ (reference sequence). The CDR3 sequence: CASSPKGPSPQVNEQYF. The CDR3 region has the DNA TGTGCCAGCAGCCCCAAAGGGCCTAGCCCTCAGGTCAACGAGCAGTACTTC.

This clone was observed a single time. The chain joins TRBV7-9 to TRBJ1-5, with D perhaps TRBD1 (5 bases). Trimming removed 1 base from V and 2 bases from J, with 18 bases in between. This CDR3 has 18 amino acids. Germline values: CDR1 SEHNR, CDR2 FQNEAQ (reference sequence). The CDR3: CASSLGSAGGGRNQPQHF. The CDR3 nucleotides read TGTGCCAGCAGCTTAGGGTCGGCCGGGGGAGGACGCAATCAGCCCCAGCATTTT.